This is a list of T cell receptor beta chains from one sample in a study of blood T cell repertoires in COVID-19. Method: immunoSEQ multiplex PCR; TCRdb's copy keeps in-frame clones and lacks some. The sample comprises roughly 410,000 clones, over 75% of which are singletons, and 2.3% rests with the top ten. Input material: peripheral blood. The receptors shown here come from a woman aged 55-70 years with COVID-19, enrolled during active disease. Each CDR3 is given with its conserved first and last residue. A D gene is named only where the DNA matches it firmly. The size of a clone is reported for some rows only, either as once, few or many, or as a class for expanded clones.

clone_size,j_call,v_call,d_call,cdr3_nt,cdr3_aa
NA,TRBJ1-1,TRBV6-5,NA,TGTGCCAGCAGCCGCGACAGTTTGAACACTGAAGCTTTCTTT,CASSRDSLNTEAFF
NA,TRBJ2-7,TRBV11-2,TRBD2,TGTGCCAGCAGCTCTAAGGCGGGGGGGCTCTACGAGCAGTACTTC,CASSSKAGGLYEQYF
NA,TRBJ1-4,TRBV19,TRBD1,TGTGCCAGTAGTAAGACAGGGGATAATAATGAAAAACTGTTTTTT,CASSKTGDNNEKLFF
NA,TRBJ2-7,TRBV5-1,NA,TGCGCCAGCAGCTTGACGGACGAGCAGTACTTC,CASSLTDEQYF
NA,TRBJ1-1,TRBV2,NA,TGTGCCAGCAGTGAAATCCAGGGTTTTGCGAACACTGAAGCTTTCTTT,CASSEIQGFANTEAFF
NA,TRBJ2-6,TRBV12-3/TRBV12-4,NA,TGTGCCAGCAGCGTCTCTGGGGCCAACGTCCTGACTTTC,CASSVSGANVLTF
NA,TRBJ2-3,TRBV2,NA,TGTGCCAGCAGTGAAGCGCGACTGGATACGCAGTATTTT,CASSEARLDTQYF
NA,TRBJ1-2,TRBV30,NA,TGTGCCTGGAGTACAGGACAGCGATACACCTTC,CAWSTGQRYTF
NA,TRBJ1-1,TRBV28,NA,TGTGCCACAACAGGGACCACTGAAGCTTTCTTT,CATTGTTEAFF
NA,TRBJ2-7,TRBV12-5,TRBD2,TGTGCTAGTGGTTTGGTGCTTATGGCGGGGGGGATCCCCGGCCAAGACTACGAGCAGTACTTC,CASGLVLMAGGIPGQDYEQYF
NA,TRBJ2-1,TRBV5-1,NA,TGCGCCAGCAGCTTGGAACTCCTTAGCTCCTACAATGAGCAGTTCTTC,CASSLELLSSYNEQFF
NA,TRBJ1-4,TRBV3-1/TRBV3-2,NA,TGTGCCAGCAGCCAAGGGGGCTTTGGACAGAATAATGAAAAACTGTTTTTT,CASSQGGFGQNNEKLFF
NA,TRBJ2-5,TRBV30,TRBD2,TGTGCCTGGAGTGGGGGAGGGATCCAAGAGACCCAGTACTTC,CAWSGGGIQETQYF
NA,TRBJ1-6,TRBV18,NA,TGTGCCAGCTCACCACGGCAGACTCGTAGCTCCTATAATTCACCCCTCCACTTT,CASSPRQTRSSYNSPLHF
NA,TRBJ2-3,TRBV5-4,TRBD2,TGTGCCAGCAGCTCTGGACTAGCACCAGATACGCAGTATTTT,CASSSGLAPDTQYF
NA,TRBJ2-7,TRBV18,NA,TGTGCCAGCTCACCTCCAGACAGGTTCGAGCAGTACTTC,CASSPPDRFEQYF
NA,TRBJ1-3,TRBV5-1,NA,TGCGCCAGCAGCTTGGTGGGACAACAGGCTGGAAACACCATATATTTT,CASSLVGQQAGNTIYF
NA,TRBJ2-5,TRBV4-2,NA,TGTGCCAGCAGCCAAGGGGGGGCCCAGTACTTC,CASSQGGAQYF
NA,TRBJ1-1,TRBV19,TRBD1,TGTGCCAGTAGGGCCCCGGGACAGGTAAGGACTGAAGCTTTCTTT,CASRAPGQVRTEAFF
few,TRBJ1-5,TRBV27,NA,TGTGCCAGCAGTCTTGATGGAGCTCAGCCCCAGCATTTT,CASSLDGAQPQHF
NA,TRBJ2-1,TRBV7-6,TRBD1,TGTGCCAGCAGCCCCGGACAGGTGTCCTACAATGAGCAGTTCTTC,CASSPGQVSYNEQFF
NA,TRBJ2-3,TRBV5-4,NA,TGTGCCAGCAGTATTGGGGGGAGTGGAGATACGCAGTATTTT,CASSIGGSGDTQYF
NA,TRBJ1-2,TRBV3-1/TRBV3-2,NA,TGTGCCAGCAGCCAAGATGGGCGGGGCAGAGGGTATGGCTACACCTTC,CASSQDGRGRGYGYTF
NA,TRBJ2-3,TRBV11-1,NA,TGTGCCAGCAGGGACCCCGGGACTAGCACAGATACGCAGTATTTT,CASRDPGTSTDTQYF
NA,TRBJ1-3,TRBV4-1,TRBD1,TGCGCCAGCAGCCAAGAAGAGGGGGCGAAAGGAAACACCATATATTTT,CASSQEEGAKGNTIYF
NA,TRBJ2-5,TRBV6-2/TRBV6-3,NA,TGTGCCAGCAGTTACTCGAAAGCCGGGGGGCCTCCGGAGACCCAGTACTTC,CASSYSKAGGPPETQYF
NA,TRBJ1-2,TRBV6-5,TRBD1,TGTGCCAGCACCGGGACAGGGCAAGTCTATGGCTACACCTTC,CASTGTGQVYGYTF
NA,TRBJ2-2,TRBV7-2,NA,TGTGCCAGCAGCTTTAATCGGGCCGGGGAGCTGTTTTTT,CASSFNRAGELFF
NA,TRBJ1-2,TRBV12-3/TRBV12-4,TRBD1,TGTGCCAGCAGTCCCGGGACAGATGGCTACACCTTC,CASSPGTDGYTF
few,TRBJ1-2,TRBV7-9,TRBD1,TGTGCCAGCAGCCTGGGACAGGGTTACGGCTACACCTTC,CASSLGQGYGYTF
NA,TRBJ1-4,TRBV27,TRBD1,TGTGCCAGCAGTGGTGGGACAGGGAGGCGTGAAAAACTGTTTTTT,CASSGGTGRREKLFF
NA,TRBJ2-1,TRBV2,NA,TGTGCCAGCACCCCGACATACTACAATGAGCAGTTCTTC,CASTPTYYNEQFF
NA,TRBJ1-5,TRBV6-2/TRBV6-3,NA,TGTGCCAGCAGTTCTCCTCTCGGCAATCAGCCCCAGCATTTT,CASSSPLGNQPQHF
NA,TRBJ2-1,TRBV9,NA,TGTGCCAGCAGCGCCTCCGGCGGTGTTTCCTACAATGAGCAGTTCTTC,CASSASGGVSYNEQFF
NA,TRBJ1-5,TRBV28,NA,TGTGCCAGCAAATCTGGCGGCCCGGGACAGCCCCAGCATTTT,CASKSGGPGQPQHF
NA,TRBJ1-6,TRBV5-4,NA,TGTGCCAGCAGCCTCGGGGGGCCTCAAAATTCACCCCTCCACTTT,CASSLGGPQNSPLHF
NA,TRBJ1-6,TRBV28,TRBD1,TGTGCCAGCAGTCCGACAGGGAGCTCCTATAATTCACCCCTCCACTTT,CASSPTGSSYNSPLHF
NA,TRBJ2-2,TRBV5-1,NA,TGCGCCAGCAGCTTGTGGGGCGCGAACACCGGGGAGCTGTTTTTT,CASSLWGANTGELFF
few,TRBJ2-2,TRBV5-4,TRBD2,TGTGCCAGCAGCCGTGGCGGGGGGGCCGTTGACGGGGAGCTGTTTTTT,CASSRGGGAVDGELFF